The present entry profiles one T cell receptor beta chain with its context. With 5 bases clipped from V and 7 bases from J, the junction kept 13 bases outside the gene matches. Germline loops: CDR1 SQVTM, CDR2 ANQGSEA. The CDR3 contains 15 residues. The data stem from a study of graft-versus-host responses after intestinal transplantation. Study background: Multivisceral, liver-intestinal, or isolated intestinal grafts went to recipients.

The authors plated approximately 200,000 CFSE-labeled responder cells with approximately 200,000 irradiated, violet-dye-labeled stimulator cells. General study points: GvH clonotypes were identified within recipient marrow, with a subset emerging first in ileum or blood.

Sequenced by immunoSEQ multiplex PCR; TCRdb stores in-frame clones only, minus some. The repertoire holds around 10,000 clones, with roughly a third as singletons. The sequence was collected from a human patient who was an organ donor for intestinal transplantation. V is TRBV29-1 and J is TRBJ1-2; 10 bases fit TRBD1. The specimen comprised alloreactive CD4+ T cells from a mixed lymphocyte reaction culture, sampled before transplantation. Regarding subset: CFSE-low proliferating T cells sorted from approximately 6-day pre-transplant mixed lymphocyte reaction (GvH or HvG direction). CDR3 in amino acids: CSVTIGDRGWAGYTF. DNA for the CDR3: TGCAGCGTTACGATTGGGGACAGGGGATGGGCTGGCTACACCTTC.